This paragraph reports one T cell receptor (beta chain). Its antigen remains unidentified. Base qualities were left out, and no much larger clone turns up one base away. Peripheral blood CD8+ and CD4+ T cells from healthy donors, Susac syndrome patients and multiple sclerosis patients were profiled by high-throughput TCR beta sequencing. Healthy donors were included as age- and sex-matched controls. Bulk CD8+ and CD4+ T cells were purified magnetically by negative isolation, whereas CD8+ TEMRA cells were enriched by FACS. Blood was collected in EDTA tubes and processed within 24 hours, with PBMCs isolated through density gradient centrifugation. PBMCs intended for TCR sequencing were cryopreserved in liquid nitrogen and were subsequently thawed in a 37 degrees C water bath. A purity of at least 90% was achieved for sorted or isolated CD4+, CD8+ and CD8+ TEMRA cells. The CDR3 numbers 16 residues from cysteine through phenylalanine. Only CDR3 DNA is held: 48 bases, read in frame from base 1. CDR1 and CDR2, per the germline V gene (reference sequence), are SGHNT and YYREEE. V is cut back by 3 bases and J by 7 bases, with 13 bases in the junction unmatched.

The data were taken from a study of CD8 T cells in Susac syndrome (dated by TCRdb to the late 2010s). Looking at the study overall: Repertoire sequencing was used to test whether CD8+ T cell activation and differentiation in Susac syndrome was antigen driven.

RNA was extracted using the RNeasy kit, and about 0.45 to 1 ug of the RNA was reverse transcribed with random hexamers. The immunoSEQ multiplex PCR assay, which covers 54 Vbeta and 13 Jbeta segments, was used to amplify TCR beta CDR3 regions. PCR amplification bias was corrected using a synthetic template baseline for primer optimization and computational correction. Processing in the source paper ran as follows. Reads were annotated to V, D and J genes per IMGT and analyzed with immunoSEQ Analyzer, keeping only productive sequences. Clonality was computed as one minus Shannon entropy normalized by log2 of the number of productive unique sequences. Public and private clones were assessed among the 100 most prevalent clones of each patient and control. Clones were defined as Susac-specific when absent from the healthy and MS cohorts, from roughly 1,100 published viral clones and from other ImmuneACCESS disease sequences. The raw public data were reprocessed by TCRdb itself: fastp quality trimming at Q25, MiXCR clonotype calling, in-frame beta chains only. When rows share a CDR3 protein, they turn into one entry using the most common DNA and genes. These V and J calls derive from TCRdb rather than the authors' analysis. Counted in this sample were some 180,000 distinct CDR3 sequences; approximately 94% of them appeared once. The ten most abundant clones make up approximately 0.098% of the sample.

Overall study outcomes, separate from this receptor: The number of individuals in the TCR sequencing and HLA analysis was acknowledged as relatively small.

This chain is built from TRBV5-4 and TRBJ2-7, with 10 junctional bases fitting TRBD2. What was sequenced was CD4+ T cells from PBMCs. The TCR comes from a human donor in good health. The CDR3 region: CASSSRSLAGVSEQYF. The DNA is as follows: TGTGCCAGCAGCTCTAGGTCCCTAGCGGGAGTATCTGAGCAGTACTTC.